Detailed here is one T cell receptor (beta chain). Its cognate antigen is unknown. These data come from a study of T cells expressing NK-cell markers. Across the whole study: Cells sorted as CD3+CD56+NKG2C+, CD3+CD56+NKG2C- and CD3+CD56-NKG2C+ T cells supplied the TCR beta repertoires. Seven HCMV-seropositive donors and one seronegative donor made up the eight sequenced donors.

Findings and caveats of the study: Whether expanded NKG2C+ T cell clones recognized HCMV stayed uncertain. The study found dominant NKG2C+ clonotypes at about 1.0-8% of CD8+ T cells in roughly six donors.

Using the 5' RACE reads, TCRdb records one entry per CDR3 protein without DNA. This sample's clone table lists about 540,000 distinct CDR3 sequences. The CDR3 is made up of 13 amino acids. Germline values: CDR1 MNHNS, CDR2 SASEGT. Sequenced sample: blood T cells: a sorted CD56 or NKG2C T cell subset, CD4+ or CD8+ T cells, or bulk PBMC T cells (not recorded which). This TCR was sampled from a man aged 18 to 29 in good health. The chain carries TRBV6-1 and TRBJ2-3. CDR3: CASSEGRADTQYF.